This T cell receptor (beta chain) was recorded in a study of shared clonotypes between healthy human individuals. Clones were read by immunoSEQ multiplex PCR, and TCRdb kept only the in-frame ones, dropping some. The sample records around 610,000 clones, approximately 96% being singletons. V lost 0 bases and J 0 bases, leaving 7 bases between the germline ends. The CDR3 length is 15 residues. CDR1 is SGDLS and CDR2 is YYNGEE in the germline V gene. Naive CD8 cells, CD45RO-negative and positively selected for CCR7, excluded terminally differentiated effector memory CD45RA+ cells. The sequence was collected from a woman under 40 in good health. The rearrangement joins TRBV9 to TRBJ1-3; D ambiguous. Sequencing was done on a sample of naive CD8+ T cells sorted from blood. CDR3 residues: CASSVDGFSGNTIYF. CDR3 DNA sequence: TGTGCCAGCAGCGTAGATGGCTTCTCTGGAAACACCATATATTTT.